Shown below are 28 T cell receptor beta chains from a single sample sequenced in a study of Graves' ophthalmopathy and Graves' hyperthyroidism. The authors amplified TCR beta CDR3 regions, and they did so from RNA transcripts for repertoire sequencing. HTBI-primed first-round RT-PCR preceded second-round multiplex PCR. From the multiplex PCR reads, TCRdb called clonotypes with MiXCR, one entry per CDR3 protein. The repertoire consists of hundreds of thousands of distinct CDR3 sequences, with approximately 15% occurring once and the leading ten covering about 9.4%. The sequencing input was blood. These receptors were collected from a woman aged 25 to 39 with Graves' ophthalmopathy.

The sample holds many counts of this clonotype. The chain uses TRBV15 and TRBJ2-7, with TRBD2 as a possible D gene (7 bases). The V and J ends lost 2 bases and 5 bases respectively, with 10 bases between them. The CDR3 loop spans 13 amino acids. The germline V gene encodes CDR1 LNHNV and CDR2 YYDKDF (reference sequence). The CDR3 nucleotides read TGTGCCACCAGCAGACGGGGGGCTGACGAGCAGTACTTC. Translated: CATSRRGADEQYF.

The chain couples TRBV5-1 to TRBJ1-1, with D possibly being TRBD1 (5 bases). Germline V gene data show CDR1 as SGHRS and CDR2 as YFSETQ. Trimming removed 3 bases from V and 4 bases from J, with 13 bases in between. The CDR3 is 14 amino acids. The CDR3 DNA sequence: TGCGCCAGCAGCTGGGCGGGGACCGGCACTGAAGCTTTCTTT. Translated: CASSWAGTGTEAFF.

The V and J genes are TRBV28 and TRBJ2-4, with 13 bases lining up with TRBD2. The germline CDR1 and CDR2 sequences are MDHEN and SYDVKM. V gave up 4 bases and J gave up 2 bases; unmatched junction bases: 8. The CDR3 runs 18 residues. CDR3 residues: CASSSPRTSGRSKNIQYF. The CDR3, as DNA: TGTGCCAGCAGTTCACCCCGGACTAGCGGGAGATCCAAAAACATTCAGTACTTC.

This clonotype came up many times. The rearrangement uses TRBV19 and TRBJ1-2, with TRBD1 identical over 7 bases. This CDR3 has 13 amino acids. Germline assignment: CDR1 LNHDA and CDR2 SQIVND (reference sequence). J lost 0 bases, V lost 10 bases, and 5 bases had no gene match. CDR3 DNA: TGTGCCACCAGACAGGGAGCTAACTATGGCTACACCTTC. Protein: CATRQGANYGYTF.

The chain couples TRBV28 to TRBJ2-5, with a tentative D call TRBD2 (5 bases). V gave up 4 bases and J gave up 1 base, with 7 bases separating them. Germline values: CDR1 MDHEN, CDR2 SYDVKM. The CDR3 sequence is 13 residues long. CDR3 bases: TGTGCCAGCAGTTCGACTACCCAAGAGACCCAGTACTTC. It specifies CASSSTTQETQYF.

This chain uses TRBV18 with TRBJ2-7; 7 bases match TRBD1. The CDR3 runs to 15 residues. Per germline, CDR1 KGHSH and CDR2 LQKENI. The V segment lost 2 bases and the J segment 0 bases; nucleotides outside the gene matches: 4. The CDR3 loop reads CASSPSDRDSYEQYF. The CDR3 coding sequence is TGTGCCAGCTCACCATCCGACAGGGACTCCTACGAGCAGTACTTC.

This rearrangement joins TRBV6-1 to TRBJ2-4; the D is unclear. The V and J ends lost 6 bases and 5 bases respectively, with 2 bases between them. The CDR3 totals 10 residues. Germline V lookup: CDR1 MNHNS, CDR2 SASEGT. CDR3 bases: TGTGCCAGCAGAGAAAACATTCAGTACTTC. This sequence encodes CASRENIQYF.

In its sample, this clonotype was seen many times. The CDR3 DNA is TGTGCCAGCAGTCGAGGTGGGGGACTAGCTCACGAGCAGTACTTC. It encodes CASSRGGGLAHEQYF. The chain couples TRBV6-5 to TRBJ2-7, with 9 bases aligning to TRBD2. V shed 5 bases and J 5 bases; nucleotides not matched to a gene: 10. The CDR3 runs to 15 residues. Germline V gene data show CDR1 as MNHEY and CDR2 as SVGAGI.

This clonotype was picked up many times. For the CDR3, the DNA is TGTGCCAGCAGCTTAGTAAGGGCCGGAAACTACCTGAAGTCCTACGAGCAGTACTTC. Its translation is CASSLVRAGNYLKSYEQYF. The chain has TRBV7-8 and TRBJ2-7; the D is unclear. This CDR3 is built from 19 residues. V lost 1 base and J lost 1, with 23 bases in between. CDR1 and CDR2 from the germline V gene are SGHVS and FQNEAQ.

This clonotype was counted many times. V gene TRBV5-5 combines with J gene TRBJ2-7; D is perhaps TRBD1 or TRBD2 (5 bases each). CDR3 size: 16 residues. The germline V and J ends were trimmed by 0 bases and 0 bases, with 13 bases remaining between them. CDR1 is SGHKS and CDR2 is YYEKEE in the germline V gene (reference sequence). CDR3 nucleotide sequence: TGTGCCAGCAGCTTGGCGAGGGGATGGAGCTCCTACGAGCAGTACTTC. The encoded protein is CASSLARGWSSYEQYF.

The genes are TRBV6-2 or TRBV6-3 and TRBJ2-5; the match to TRBD2 covers 10 bases. Looked up from germline, CDR1 is MNHEY and CDR2 is SVGEGT. The CDR3 is 14 amino acids. With V trimmed by 10 bases and J by 6 bases, 11 bases remained unmatched. CDR3 sequence reads: CAIHSSGSRKTQYF. The CDR3 bases are TGTGCCATCCATTCTAGCGGGAGTCGGAAGACCCAGTACTTC.

This clonotype was found many times. A read error may be the cause here, since a much bigger clone is one base away. The chain employs TRBV6-5 and TRBJ2-5; TRBD2 might be the D (5 bases). The CDR3 contains 14 residues. Germline V gene sequence: CDR1 MNHEY, CDR2 SVGAGI. In DNA, the CDR3 is TGTGCCAGCAGTTACTCGGTAGCGCGAGAGACCAAGTACTTC. Its translation: CASSYSVARETKYF.

This clonotype appeared once. This clone may be a read error of a much larger clone one base away. This rearrangement joins TRBV5-1 to TRBJ2-4, with 7 positions matching TRBD1. Germline V gene lookup returns CDR1 SGHRS and CDR2 YFSETQ. CDR3 length: 15 residues. The CDR3 sequence is CASRPGGFAKSIQYF. As DNA, the CDR3 is TGCGCCAGCAGGCCAGGGGGATTTGCCAAAAGCATTCAGTACTTC.

The table lists this clonotype with many counts. The V and J genes are TRBV2 and TRBJ2-7; 10 nucleotides line up with TRBD2. Trimming removed 2 bases from V and 3 bases from J; junction bases left unmatched: 10. Per germline, CDR1 SNHLY and CDR2 FYNNEI. The CDR3 consists of 17 residues. DNA of the CDR3: TGTGCCAGCAGTGAAATGGCCAGCGGGGGGGCAAACTACGAGCAGTACTTC. Amino acid sequence: CASSEMASGGANYEQYF.

This clonotype was found many times. The chain is built from TRBV6-5 and TRBJ1-1; 12 bases line up with TRBD1. The germline V gene encodes CDR1 MNHEY and CDR2 SVGAGI. V shed 4 bases, J shed 3 bases, and the junction held 6 bases outside the gene matches. This CDR3 is built from 16 residues. This CDR3 reads CASSSDGTGGYTEAFF. The CDR3 DNA reads TGTGCCAGCAGTTCCGACGGGACAGGGGGCTACACTGAAGCTTTCTTT.

This clonotype was seen repeatedly, ten times or more. V is TRBV30 and J is TRBJ2-7; D remains ambiguous. The CDR3 length is 14 residues. Trimming removed 6 bases at V and 7 bases at J, with 22 bases between. Germline loops: CDR1 GTSNPN, CDR2 SVGIG (reference sequence). The CDR3 nucleotides are TGTGCCTGTCGTCAGAGGAGTGGCCCCTCAGAGCAGTACTTC. It encodes CACRQRSGPSEQYF.

This clonotype appeared a few times. With a much larger clone just one base away, this may be a read error. The chain carries TRBV12-3 or TRBV12-4 and TRBJ2-5, with TRBD1 identical over 10 bases. The CDR3 covers 15 residues. CDR3 coding DNA: TGTGCCAACAGTCCTGGGACAGGGGTGATTGAGACCCAGTACTTC. This sequence encodes CANSPGTGVIETQYF.

In its sample, this clonotype was seen once. The rearrangement links TRBV4-1 to TRBJ2-7; a weak D match, TRBD2 (6 bases). CDR1 and CDR2 from the germline V gene are MGHRA and YSYEKL. V lost 0 bases and J lost 4, with 25 bases in between. This CDR3 comprises 19 residues. CDR3 in amino acids: CASSQDEWSGDGSGYEQYF. The CDR3 DNA is TGCGCCAGCAGCCAAGATGAATGGTCAGGAGACGGGAGTGGTTACGAGCAGTACTTC.

There are a few counts of this clonotype. The chain employs TRBV7-2 and TRBJ2-7; D gene unclear. V was clipped by 5 bases and J by 5 bases, with 10 bases between them. Germline CDR1 reads SGHTA; CDR2 reads FQGNSA. The CDR3 is 12 amino acids. CDR3 amino acids: CASSTRPNEQYF. For the CDR3, the DNA is TGTGCCAGCAGCACGAGACCCAACGAGCAGTACTTC. The complete variable domain, with remaining parts taken from reference TRBV7-2 and TRBJ2-7, reads GAGVSQSPSNKVTEKGKDVELRCDPISGHTALYWYRQSLGQGLEFLIYFQGNSAPDKSGLPSDRFSAERTGGSVSTLTIQRTQQEDSAVYLCASSTRPNEQYFGPGTRLTVT.

This clonotype was seen ten or more times. This chain links TRBV19 with TRBJ1-1, with D possibly being TRBD1 (6 bases). The CDR3 totals 15 residues. Germline V gene lookup returns CDR1 LNHDA and CDR2 SQIVND (reference sequence). V was clipped by 3 bases and J by 1 base, with 12 bases between them. The CDR3 DNA reads as TGTGCCAGTAGTATGGCAGGACAGACGAACACTGAAGCTTTCTTT. This translates into CASSMAGQTNTEAFF.

This clonotype has at least ten counts. A junction end diverges from the germline sequence, so it may reflect a read error. This rearrangement joins TRBV12-3 or TRBV12-4 to TRBJ1-1; possible D gene TRBD1, 5 bases. The CDR3 contains 12 residues. The DNA of the CDR3 is TGCGCCAGCAGTGCGGGGGGGTCGGAAGCTTTCTTT. Translated: CASSAGGSEAFF.

A single count supports this clonotype. The V call is TRBV19, the J call TRBJ1-1, with D unclear. Trimming removed 3 bases from V and 3 bases from J, with 8 bases in between. Germline assignment: CDR1 LNHDA and CDR2 SQIVND (reference sequence). This CDR3 region has 13 residues. CDR3 amino acids: CASSISRYTEAFF. DNA of the CDR3: TGTGCCAGTAGTATCTCTCGTTACACTGAAGCTTTCTTT.

As for this clonotype: The junction shows a germline mismatch at one end, possibly a read error. The chain combines TRBV6-2 or TRBV6-3 with TRBJ2-2, with TRBD1 as a possible D gene (6 bases). Germline CDR1 and CDR2: MNHEY and SVGEGT. The CDR3 spans 14 residues. The CDR3: CASKCLRDTGELCF. CDR3 bases: TGTGCCAGCAAATGTCTTCGGGACACCGGGGAGCTGTGTTTT.

Many counts were recorded for this clonotype. This chain joins TRBV11-3 and TRBJ2-2, with 8 bases fitting TRBD2. The trim removed 5 bases at V and 3 bases at J, leaving 8 bases unmatched. The CDR3 is 16 amino acids. Germline CDR1 is SGHNT and CDR2 is YENEEA. CDR3 loop: CASSKGGTRYTGELFF. The CDR3 DNA is TGTGCCAGCAGCAAAGGGGGGACTAGATACACCGGGGAGCTGTTTTTT.

This clonotype showed up many times. V gene TRBV12-5 combines with J gene TRBJ1-5, with 7 bases lining up with TRBD1. J lost 2 bases, V lost 4 bases, and 8 bases had no gene match. The CDR3 is 16 residues long. CDR1 is LGHNT, CDR2 FRNRAP, per germline. The CDR3 is CASGSGQADRNQPQHF. DNA for the CDR3: TGTGCTAGTGGTTCCGGACAGGCGGATCGCAATCAGCCCCAGCATTTT.

This chain links TRBV28 with TRBJ2-5; either TRBD1 or TRBD2 may supply D (6 bases each). Germline CDR1 reads MDHEN; CDR2 reads SYDVKM. Between the trimmed V and J ends, which lost 6 bases and 5 bases, there was a span of 22 bases. This CDR3 has 16 residues. Here the CDR3 reads CASSPDSVGGRETQYF. The DNA for the CDR3 is TGTGCCAGCAGCCCCGATAGTGTGGGGGGCCGGGAGACCCAGTACTTC.

Many counts were recorded for this clonotype. CDR3 DNA sequence: TGTGCCAGCAGCCGCGGCCCGGATACCTACGAGCAGTACTTC. It yields the protein CASSRGPDTYEQYF. This chain links TRBV6-1 with TRBJ2-7; no firm D call. Between the trimmed V and J ends, which lost 6 bases and 2 bases, there was a span of 14 bases. CDR1 and CDR2 (germline): MNHNS, SASEGT. This CDR3 region has 14 residues.

The sample holds many counts of this clonotype. This sequence joins TRBV2 and TRBJ2-5; 7 bases map to TRBD2. V dropped 6 bases and J dropped 2; count of bases not matched to a gene: 0. Germline V CDR1 and CDR2: SNHLY, FYNNEI. The CDR3 covers 12 residues. CDR3 sequence: CASRGLQETQYF. In DNA, the CDR3 is TGTGCCAGCAGGGGACTACAAGAGACCCAGTACTTC.